A single sample gave rise to the 17 T cell receptor beta chains below, sequenced in a study of cytomegalovirus exposure and HLA in healthy donors. Both 60 Vbeta primers and 13 Jbeta primers went into the PCR. The table came from immunoSEQ multiplex PCR; TCRdb's copy has only in-frame clones and leaves some out. The sample consists of about 150,000 clones, around 80% of them appearing once. The sample was PBMCs. All receptors derive from a boy aged 2 to 10 in good health and CMV-seronegative.

The chain joins TRBV4-1 to TRBJ1-2; 9 bases match TRBD1. The trim removed 2 bases at V and 6 bases at J, leaving 1 base unmatched. The CDR3 has 13 amino acids. Germline CDR1 reads MGHRA; CDR2 reads YSYEKL. CDR3: CASSQWTGDGYTF. The CDR3 coding sequence is TGCGCCAGCAGCCAATGGACAGGGGATGGCTACACCTTC.

The chain is built from TRBV2 and TRBJ1-1; D unclear. Germline CDR1 and CDR2: SNHLY and FYNNEI. The length of the CDR3 is 12 residues. V was cut by 6 bases and J by 11 bases, with 16 bases left in between. DNA for the CDR3: TGTGCCAGCAGATCTTTATCAGTGGTGGCTTTCTTT. Residues: CASRSLSVVAFF. The entire variable domain, with the rest obtained from reference TRBV2 and TRBJ1-1, is as follows: EPEVTQTPSHQVTQMGQEVILRCVPISNHLYFYWYRQILGQKVEFLVSFYNNEISEKSEIFDDQFSVERPDGSNFTLKIRSTKLEDSAMYFCASRSLSVVAFFGQGTRLTVV.

This rearrangement joins TRBV7-9 to TRBJ1-2; D is undetermined. The V gene's germline CDR1 is SEHNR and CDR2 FQNEAQ (reference sequence). This CDR3 contains 12 residues. V was pared by 7 bases and J by 8 bases, with 14 bases between. The CDR3 region has the DNA TGTGCCAGCACGGAAGCTACTAGGGGCTACACCTTC. Translation gives CASTEATRGYTF. The whole variable domain, filled in from reference TRBV7-9 and TRBJ1-2, reads DTGVSQNPRHKITKRGQNVTFRCDPISEHNRLYWYRQTLGQGPEFLTYFQNEAQLEKSRLLSDRFSAERPKGSFSTLEIQRTEQGDSAMYLCASTEATRGYTFGSGTRLTVV.

This clone was seen a few times. The chain employs TRBV6-4 and TRBJ2-6; 7 bases match TRBD1. The V gene's germline CDR1 is MRHNA and CDR2 SNTAGT. V lost 5 bases, J lost 0 bases, and 1 base stayed unmatched. The CDR3 consists of 15 residues. The CDR3 protein is CASSPGGSGANVLTF. The CDR3 DNA reads as TGTGCCAGCAGTCCAGGGGGCTCTGGGGCCAACGTCCTGACTTTC.

On this clone itself: Germline is not matched at one junction end, which may reflect a read error. The V gene is TRBV7-9, the J gene TRBJ1-4, with 7 positions matching TRBD1. Germline CDR1 SEHNR, CDR2 FQNEAQ (reference sequence). The CDR3 loop spans 15 amino acids. This CDR3 reads CSSSPTGSGGEKLFF. In nucleotides, the CDR3 is TGTTCCAGCAGCCCGACAGGGTCCGGTGGTGAAAAACTGTTTTTT.

This clone was detected only a few times. The chain joins TRBV19 to TRBJ2-1, with TRBD1 as a possible D gene (6 bases). CDR1 and CDR2 from the germline V gene are LNHDA and SQIVND (reference sequence). The germline V and J ends were trimmed by 6 bases and 6 bases, with 18 bases remaining between them. The CDR3 contains 15 residues. The CDR3 DNA sequence: TGTGCCAGTAGCAGGGTTCAGGGGACGATCAATGAGCAGTTCTTC. Translation: CASSRVQGTINEQFF. The variable domain in full, completed from reference TRBV19 and TRBJ2-1, reads DGGITQSPKYLFRKEGQNVTLSCEQNLNHDAMYWYRQDPGQGLRLIYYSQIVNDFQKGDIAEGYSVSREKKESFPLTVTSAQKNPTAFYLCASSRVQGTINEQFFGPGTRLTVL.

Only a few counts were recorded for this clone. The V call is TRBV27, the J call TRBJ2-3; the D gene is possibly TRBD1 (5 bases). Trimming took 4 bases from V and 2 from J, leaving 7 bases between them. Germline loops: CDR1 MNHEY, CDR2 SMNVEV (reference sequence). The CDR3 sequence is 13 residues long. As DNA, the CDR3 is TGTGCCAGCAGTTCAGGGCCCACAGATACGCAGTATTTT. Its protein product is CASSSGPTDTQYF.

The J gene is TRBJ1-6, the V gene TRBV4-1, with D perhaps matching TRBD1 (5 bases). CDR3 length: 16 amino acids. Germline assignment: CDR1 MGHRA and CDR2 YSYEKL. V lost 4 bases and J lost 9, with 19 bases in between. The CDR3: CASSPGGGFLVSPLHF. The CDR3 DNA reads as TGCGCCAGCAGCCCTGGGGGGGGATTTCTGGTTTCACCCCTCCACTTT.

The V call is TRBV27, the J call TRBJ2-7; D may be TRBD1 (5 bases). The CDR3 runs 13 residues. V shed 5 bases and J shed 1 base, with 9 bases lying between them. Germline CDR1 and CDR2: MNHEY and SMNVEV (reference sequence). The CDR3 here is CASSEQGSYEQYF. The CDR3 coding sequence is TGTGCCAGCAGTGAGCAGGGTTCCTACGAGCAGTACTTC.

The chain employs TRBV5-5 and TRBJ1-2, with TRBD1 matching over 7 bases. CDR1 SGHKS and CDR2 YYEKEE come from the germline V gene (reference sequence). J gave up 5 bases and V 2 bases, and 9 bases lay outside the gene matches. The CDR3 extends over 15 amino acids. CDR3 in amino acids: CASSFGWTGTYGYTF. The DNA of the CDR3 is TGTGCCAGCAGCTTTGGGTGGACAGGCACATATGGCTACACCTTC.

This chain uses TRBV5-6 with TRBJ2-7, with 8 positions matching TRBD1. The germline V gene has CDR1 SGHDT and CDR2 YYEEEE. The V gene end was trimmed by 4 bases and the J gene end by 4 bases; junction bases not matched to a gene: 7. This CDR3 comprises 14 residues. DNA of the CDR3: TGTGCCAGCAGCCGGGGCAGGGGGCCGTACGAGCAGTACTTC. It encodes CASSRGRGPYEQYF.

The chain employs TRBV7-6 and TRBJ2-7; perhaps TRBD1 as D (6 bases). The CDR3 has 16 amino acids. The germline gives CDR1 SGHVS, CDR2 FNYEAQ. V shed 2 bases and J shed 4 bases, with 18 bases lying between them. CDR3 sequence: CASSLTQGGPTYEQYF. The CDR3 bases are TGTGCCAGCAGCTTAACACAGGGCGGACCAACGTACGAGCAGTACTTC.

The chain couples TRBV7-6 to TRBJ2-1, with D perhaps matching TRBD2 (6 bases). Germline V gene lookup returns CDR1 SGHVS and CDR2 FNYEAQ. The CDR3 covers 16 residues. V shed 1 base and J shed 3 bases, with 13 bases lying between them. This chain's CDR3 is CASSLVGLRVYNEQFF. The CDR3 DNA follows: TGTGCCAGCAGCTTAGTGGGACTTCGGGTCTACAATGAGCAGTTCTTC.

The rearrangement links TRBV7-2 to TRBJ2-7, with no clear D. V was cut by 2 bases and J by 4 bases, with 12 bases left in between. CDR3 length: 14 residues. Germline values: CDR1 SGHTA, CDR2 FQGNSA. The CDR3 bases are TGTGCCAGCAGCTTACAGGAAGCCACGTACGAGCAGTACTTC. It yields the protein CASSLQEATYEQYF.

The chain employs TRBV2 and TRBJ1-4; D unclear. This CDR3 is built from 16 residues. Trimming took 7 bases from V and 8 from J, leaving 23 bases between them. From germline, CDR1 is SNHLY and CDR2 FYNNEI. This CDR3 reads CASIVSRPSAREKLFF. The CDR3, as DNA: TGTGCCAGCATTGTAAGCAGGCCGTCGGCCAGGGAAAAACTGTTTTTT.

Worth noting for this clone: One end of the junction fails to match germline, which may point to a read error. The CDR3 reads CASTPVWAGEGTAAFF. CDR3 nucleotides: TGTGCCAGCACCCCCGTTTGGGCGGGGGAAGGCACTGCAGCTTTCTTT. This chain joins TRBV28 and TRBJ1-1; tentatively, D is TRBD1 (5 bases). This CDR3 has 16 amino acids. Germline V gene data show CDR1 as MDHEN and CDR2 as SYDVKM. The full variable domain, rest sourced from reference TRBV28 and TRBJ1-1, is DVKVTQSSRYLVKRTGEKVFLECVQDMDHENMFWYRQDPGLGLRLIYFSYDVKMKEKGDIPEGYSVSREKKERFSLILESASTNQTSMYLCASTPVWAGEGTAAFFGQGTRLTVV.

DNA of the CDR3: TGTGCCAGCAGCGTCACAGGGTCTCGAGAGACCCAGTACTTC. Its protein is CASSVTGSRETQYF. The chain recombines TRBV9 with TRBJ2-5; tentatively, D is TRBD1 (6 bases). The CDR3 runs 14 residues. With 2 bases removed from V and 4 bases from J, the gap between germline ends came to 12 bases. CDR1 and CDR2 (germline): SGDLS, YYNGEE.